These T cell receptor beta chains were read from a single sample in a study of cytomegalovirus exposure and HLA in healthy donors. Profiled with immunoSEQ multiplex PCR; TCRdb holds only in-frame clones, not every one. Of 120,000 to 150,000 clones listed, 82% are singletons. Sequencing was done on a sample of PBMCs. These receptors came from a woman aged 40 to 49 in good health and CMV-seronegative. Each CDR3 is given with its conserved first and last residue. Each record gives: V gene, J gene, D gene, CDR3 protein. The D gene is left open where the match is weak.

>TRBV7-9|TRBJ2-4|NA
CASSLAESGSNIQYF
>TRBV9|TRBJ1-5|NA
CASSVGIESNQPQHF
>TRBV5-1|TRBJ2-2|NA
CASSLNTMTGELFF
>TRBV7-9|TRBJ2-7|TRBD1
CASSLRPGTGRYEQYF
>TRBV4-1|TRBJ2-7|TRBD1
CASSVGTGAYEQYF
>TRBV28|TRBJ1-4|NA
CASGLQGANEKLFF
>TRBV7-2|TRBJ2-7|TRBD1
CASSLPSGGTGGPEQYF
>TRBV7-2|NA|TRBD1
CASSMDRYSYEQYF
>TRBV29-1|TRBJ2-1|NA
CSVEGDETGNNEQFF
>TRBV11-1|TRBJ2-3|NA
CASSSDRKGTDTQYF
>TRBV7-3|TRBJ2-3|TRBD1
CASSTGGATDTQYF
>TRBV29-1|TRBJ2-3|TRBD1
CSVGWTGLADTQYF
>TRBV9|TRBJ1-5|NA
CASSSNPTGNQPQHF
>TRBV4-3|TRBJ1-3|TRBD1
CASSQNRGGNTIYF
>TRBV11-2|TRBJ1-1|TRBD1
CASSWDRQNTEAFF
>TRBV2|TRBJ2-5|TRBD1
CASSGTGTQETQYF
>TRBV9|TRBJ2-3|NA
CASSVGGTDTQYF
>TRBV19|TRBJ2-3|TRBD2
CASSTQGLAVTDTQYF
>TRBV19|TRBJ2-1|NA
CASSTPLNEQFF
>TRBV5-4|TRBJ2-7|NA
CASSSSGYEQYF
>TRBV28|TRBJ1-2|NA
CASSLLVSGSYGYTF
>TRBV7-3|TRBJ2-3|TRBD2
CASSFSTGTSGSTDTQYF
>TRBV10-3|TRBJ2-5|NA
CAIMDSKETQYF
>TRBV5-4|TRBJ2-7|TRBD1
CASSQGTGDYEQYF
>TRBV10-3|TRBJ1-5|NA
CAISGTNSNQPQHF
>TRBV7-3|TRBJ2-1|TRBD2
CASSPTWGGNEQFF
>TRBV10-3|TRBJ2-5|TRBD1
CAISGGQQETQYF
>TRBV29-1|TRBJ1-1|TRBD1
CSAGQGGNTEAFF
>TRBV2|TRBJ1-2|NA
CASRREPLVYGYTF
>TRBV6-5|TRBJ1-4|NA
CASRTSGNEKLFF
>TRBV7-9|TRBJ2-1|TRBD2
CASSPRTGTSAPRNNEQFF
>TRBV5-6|TRBJ1-3|NA
CASSLRISGNTIYF
>TRBV27|TRBJ2-3|NA
CASSPTSVFSTDTQYF
>TRBV5-1|TRBJ1-2|NA
CASSLLGGYGYTF
>TRBV4-3|TRBJ1-5|TRBD1
CASSFSTGDNQPQHF
>TRBV5-6|TRBJ1-1|NA
CASSPRGGVTEAFF
>TRBV20-1|TRBJ2-1|NA
CSASRRNEQFF
>TRBV4-2|TRBJ1-4|NA
CASSQDMAGLSEKLFF
>TRBV11-3|TRBJ2-3|TRBD2
CASSYGTSGPPADTQYF
>TRBV7-2|TRBJ2-1|TRBD2
CASSSVVAGGPSWFF
>TRBV7-3|TRBJ2-6|TRBD1
CASSPRGQERSSGANVLTF
>TRBV9|TRBJ1-1|TRBD1
CASSPGGRTEAFF
>TRBV10-3|TRBJ1-4|TRBD1
CAISGGQLGATNEKLFF
>TRBV18|NA|NA
CASSPSSAGNYEQYF
>TRBV7-6|TRBJ2-7|TRBD2
CASSPLLDTSGSAYEQYF
>TRBV4-1|TRBJ1-2|NA
CASSQDGGIYGYTF
>TRBV5-1|TRBJ2-7|NA
CASSPRPETQKTYEQYF
>TRBV9|TRBJ1-1|NA
CASSVHPGGTEAFF
>TRBV28|TRBJ1-2|NA
CASNGGGSYGYTF
>TRBV6-6|TRBJ1-1|NA
CASSFTPGTQNTEAFF
>TRBV19|TRBJ1-5|NA
CASSIGQGNQPQHF
>TRBV7-2|TRBJ1-2|TRBD1
CASSDRGSNGYTF
>TRBV21-1|NA|NA
CASSSAGEQYF
>TRBV25-1|TRBJ1-1|NA
CASSEYVAGPGTEAFF
>TRBV7-9|TRBJ2-6|NA
CASSPPPRFSGANVLTF
>TRBV15|TRBJ2-1|TRBD2
CATSSARLANEQFF
>TRBV5-1|TRBJ1-1|NA
CASSLQGYTEAFF
>TRBV2|TRBJ2-2|NA
CASSTDIPAGELFF
>TRBV4-3|TRBJ2-7|TRBD1
CASSHDRGYEQYF
>TRBV20-1|TRBJ2-3|NA
CSARRDTQYF